Below, 22 T cell receptor beta chains from the same sample are listed, as sequenced in a study of CD8+CD57+ T cells in acquired aplastic anemia. Genomic DNA provided the template from which TCR beta VDJ and CDR3 profiles were obtained. Each CDR3 protein gets one entry after TCRdb re-called the reads with MiXCR. The sample has under 350,000 distinct CDR3 sequences, 45% to 70% seen once. Sequencing was done on a sample of sorted CD4+, CD8+, or CD8+CD57+ T cells (not recorded which) from PBMCs. The source of these receptors is a human donor with severe aplastic anemia or a healthy control (not recorded which).

This chain uses TRBV7-2 with TRBJ2-1; TRBD2 matches 9 bases. The CDR3 has 15 residues. V shed 4 bases and J 2 bases; nucleotides not matched to a gene: 3. CDR1 is SGHTA, CDR2 FQGNSA, per germline. CDR3 sequence: CASSWSGGTYNEQFF. CDR3 bases: TGTGCCAGCAGCTGGAGCGGGGGGACCTACAATGAGCAGTTCTTC.

This clonotype appeared many times. The J gene is TRBJ1-2, the V gene TRBV20-1; 8 bases map to TRBD1. Germline loops: CDR1 DFQATT, CDR2 SNEGSKA (reference sequence). The junction had 4 bases not matched to a gene; V was cut back by 0 bases and J by 7 bases. This CDR3 comprises 13 residues. In DNA, the CDR3 is TGCAGTGCTAGAGATACAGGGGGAGCTGGCTACACCTTC. It specifies CSARDTGGAGYTF.

This clonotype was observed a few times. One junction end does not reproduce the germline sequence, and a read error may be involved. This chain uses TRBV28 with TRBJ2-3; either TRBD1 or TRBD2 may fit D (5 bases each). Germline CDR1 reads MDHEN; CDR2 reads SYDVKM. The CDR3 is 17 residues long. In nucleotides, the CDR3 is TGTGCCAGCAGTTTATGGGACACCATATCTAGCATAGATACGCAGTATTTT. Its protein product is CASSLWDTISSIDTQYF.

The chain couples TRBV19 to TRBJ1-5; D ambiguous. Looked up from germline, CDR1 is LNHDA and CDR2 is SQIVND (reference sequence). Trimming took 7 bases from V and 2 from J, leaving 15 bases between them. This CDR3 is 15 amino acids long. CDR3 nucleotide sequence: TGTGCCAGTACCCTATTAGCACGGGGCAATCAGCCCCAGCATTTT. Its protein is CASTLLARGNQPQHF.

The chain recombines TRBV5-1 with TRBJ2-7; D call uncertain. Deletions cut 1 base from V and 7 bases from J, with 9 bases between. The CDR3 runs 12 residues. Germline V gene data show CDR1 as SGHRS and CDR2 as YFSETQ. The CDR3 coding sequence is TGCGCCAGCAGCTTGAATGAAGGAGAGCAGTACTTC. Its translation: CASSLNEGEQYF.

This clonotype turned up a few times. The V gene is TRBV5-1, the J gene TRBJ1-3, with no clear D. Trimming left V 6 bases short and J 0 bases short, with 7 bases between. Germline V gene sequence: CDR1 SGHRS, CDR2 YFSETQ. The CDR3 totals 13 residues. This CDR3 reads CASTTFSGNTIYF. CDR3 bases: TGCGCCAGCACAACGTTCTCTGGAAACACCATATATTTT.

The rearrangement joins TRBV20-1 to TRBJ2-5, with D possibly being TRBD1 (6 bases). Trimming stripped 5 bases from V and 5 bases from J, with 18 bases between. The CDR3 has 14 residues. Looked up from germline, CDR1 is DFQATT and CDR2 is SNEGSKA (reference sequence). The CDR3 DNA reads TGCAGTGCTCTTCATCTACAGGGTTTGGAGACCCAGTACTTC. Residues: CSALHLQGLETQYF.

This clonotype was seen many times. The chain links TRBV6-5 to TRBJ1-1; D call uncertain. CDR1 and CDR2 (germline): MNHEY, SVGAGI. CDR3 length equals 16 residues. V lost 5 bases, J lost 1 base, and 17 bases lay in between. The CDR3 region is CASSRGQFVGNTEAFF. For the CDR3, the DNA is TGTGCCAGCAGTCGAGGGCAGTTCGTGGGGAACACTGAAGCTTTCTTT.

This clonotype was detected many times. The chain has TRBV6-5 and TRBJ1-5; a possible D gene is TRBD1 (6 bases). Germline-derived CDR1 and CDR2 are MNHEY and SVGAGI. V was trimmed by 2 bases and J by 2 bases, leaving 10 bases between them. The CDR3 has 15 amino acids. The chain's CDR3 is CASSYRGGGNQPQHF. The CDR3 coding sequence is TGTGCCAGCAGTTACAGGGGGGGGGGCAATCAGCCCCAGCATTTT.

This clonotype has at least ten counts. CDR3 in DNA: TGCAGTGCAATCCTAGCGGGGGGGCGGGGAGATACGCAGTATTTT. As protein: CSAILAGGRGDTQYF. The V gene is TRBV20-1, the J gene TRBJ2-3; 12 bases line up with TRBD2. J was trimmed by 5 bases and V by 6 bases; bases with no gene match: 9. CDR3 length equals 15 residues. CDR1 is DFQATT, CDR2 SNEGSKA, per germline (reference sequence).

The table lists this clonotype with many counts. The chain uses TRBV20-1 and TRBJ1-6; 7 bases line up with TRBD1. This CDR3 has 14 amino acids. The germline V gene has CDR1 DFQATT and CDR2 SNEGSKA (reference sequence). Trimming cost V 5 bases and J 10 bases; bases outside gene matches: 11. The DNA for the CDR3 is TGCAGTGCTGTACAAACCAGGGGGGGATCACCCCTCCACTTT. Translating gives CSAVQTRGGSPLHF.

The V call is TRBV20-1, the J call TRBJ2-7; 8 nucleotides agree with TRBD2. CDR1 is DFQATT and CDR2 is SNEGSKA in the germline V gene (reference sequence). There are 13 residues in the CDR3. With 5 bases clipped from V and 4 bases from J, the junction kept 7 bases outside the gene matches. The CDR3 sequence: CSAYGGAGYEQYF. The CDR3 nucleotides read TGCAGTGCTTACGGGGGGGCCGGGTACGAGCAGTACTTC.

The chain is built from TRBV6-5 and TRBJ2-7; 10 bases align to TRBD1. V lost 7 bases and J lost 5; bases outside the gene matches: 14. The CDR3 has 16 residues. CDR1 MNHEY and CDR2 SVGAGI come from the germline V gene. The CDR3 here is CASTLTGTGVRHEQYF. DNA for the CDR3: TGTGCCAGCACACTAACGGGGACAGGGGTAAGGCACGAGCAGTACTTC.

This clonotype was detected only a few times. CDR3 in DNA: TGTGCCACCAGCGGAAGGGTGGGGGTCACCGGGGAGCTGTTTTTT. Encoded protein: CATSGRVGVTGELFF. The chain employs TRBV15 and TRBJ2-2; D is possibly TRBD1 or TRBD2 (5 bases each). V lost 5 bases to trimming and J lost 4 bases, with 14 bases between them. Germline V gives CDR1 LNHNV, CDR2 YYDKDF (reference sequence). This CDR3 is 15 amino acids long.

This clonotype was seen ten or more times. This chain uses TRBV4-2 with TRBJ1-2, with a tentative D call TRBD1 (5 bases). V lost 1 base to trimming and J lost 4 bases, with 10 bases between them. CDR3 length: 14 residues. Germline V gene lookup returns CDR1 LGHNA and CDR2 YNFKEQ. The CDR3: CASSQAGTSYGYTF. DNA of the CDR3: TGTGCCAGCAGCCAAGCCGGGACGAGCTATGGCTACACCTTC.

This clonotype was seen repeatedly, ten times or more. V usage is TRBV19 and J usage is TRBJ2-3; D remains ambiguous. The CDR3 spans 15 residues. The V and J ends lost 7 bases and 6 bases respectively, with 20 bases between them. CDR1 and CDR2 from the germline V gene are LNHDA and SQIVND (reference sequence). As DNA, the CDR3 is TGTGCCAGTACCCCCGGTGGCGGTTTCCCTGATACGCAGTATTTT. Encoded protein: CASTPGGGFPDTQYF.

The chain recombines TRBV7-2 with TRBJ1-1; D is unclear. V was clipped by 6 bases and J by 5 bases, with 7 bases between them. The CDR3 totals 11 residues. Per germline, CDR1 SGHTA and CDR2 FQGNSA. The CDR3 loop is CASSPSTEAFF. In DNA form, the CDR3 reads TGTGCCAGCAGTCCCTCAACTGAAGCTTTCTTT.

V and J are TRBV19 and TRBJ2-7, with D perhaps matching TRBD2 (6 bases). Germline CDR1 is LNHDA and CDR2 is SQIVND (reference sequence). Deletions cut 3 bases from V and 4 bases from J, with 10 bases between. This CDR3 has 13 amino acids. CDR3 in amino acids: CASSILGGYEQYF. The CDR3 DNA is TGTGCCAGTAGTATCTTGGGGGGATACGAGCAGTACTTC.

This clonotype was observed many times. The chain employs TRBV9 and TRBJ2-2; a possible D gene is TRBD2 (5 bases). The CDR3 covers 17 residues. Trimming stripped 4 bases from V and 0 bases from J, with 16 bases between. CDR1 is SGDLS, CDR2 YYNGEE, per germline. The CDR3 reads CASSSPGGPPNTGELFF. The CDR3 region has the DNA TGTGCCAGCAGCTCCCCTGGCGGGCCCCCGAACACCGGGGAGCTGTTTTTT.

This clonotype was recorded many times. The V and J genes are TRBV6-6 and TRBJ1-1; possible D gene TRBD1, 5 bases. Germline V CDR1 and CDR2: MNHNY, SVGAGI (reference sequence). Trimming took 5 bases from V and 1 from J, leaving 14 bases between them. The CDR3 totals 15 residues. The CDR3 DNA is TGTGCCAGCAGTCCGCAGATGGGGCGGAACACTGAAGCTTTCTTT. It translates to CASSPQMGRNTEAFF.

The rearrangement links TRBV20-1 to TRBJ2-7, with D possibly being TRBD1 or TRBD2 (5 bases each). From germline, CDR1 is DFQATT and CDR2 SNEGSKA (reference sequence). The CDR3 consists of 15 residues. V was shortened by 1 base and J by 0 bases, with 13 bases between the two germline ends. CDR3 sequence reads: CSARAPVGGSYEQYF. The CDR3 DNA reads TGCAGTGCTAGAGCGCCCGTTGGGGGCTCCTACGAGCAGTACTTC.

For this clonotype: A much larger clone lies a single base off, so this may be a read error. J is TRBJ1-2 and V is TRBV4-3, with D perhaps TRBD1 (6 bases). The CDR3 totals 16 residues. Germline V gene data show CDR1 as LGHNA and CDR2 as YSLEER. CDR3 in DNA: TGCGCCAGCTGCCAAGAGTGGGGCAGGGGTATGGGTGGCTACACCTTC. Amino acids: CASCQEWGRGMGGYTF.